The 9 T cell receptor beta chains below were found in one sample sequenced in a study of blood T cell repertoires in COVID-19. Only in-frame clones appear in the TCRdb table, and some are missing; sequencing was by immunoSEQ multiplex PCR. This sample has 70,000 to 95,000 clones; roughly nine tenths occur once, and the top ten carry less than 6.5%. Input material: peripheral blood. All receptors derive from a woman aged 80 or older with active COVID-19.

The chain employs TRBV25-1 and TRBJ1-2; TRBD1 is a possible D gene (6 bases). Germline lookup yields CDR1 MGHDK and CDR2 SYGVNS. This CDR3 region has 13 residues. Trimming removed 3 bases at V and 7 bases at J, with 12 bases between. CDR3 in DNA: TGTGCCAGCAGTGATCGGGGGGCATTTGGCTACACCTTC. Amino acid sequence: CASSDRGAFGYTF.

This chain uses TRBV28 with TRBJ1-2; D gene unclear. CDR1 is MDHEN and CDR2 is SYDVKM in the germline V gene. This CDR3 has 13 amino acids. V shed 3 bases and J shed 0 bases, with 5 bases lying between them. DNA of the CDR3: TGTGCCAGCAGTTTCCGGGCTAACTATGGCTACACCTTC. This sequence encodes CASSFRANYGYTF.

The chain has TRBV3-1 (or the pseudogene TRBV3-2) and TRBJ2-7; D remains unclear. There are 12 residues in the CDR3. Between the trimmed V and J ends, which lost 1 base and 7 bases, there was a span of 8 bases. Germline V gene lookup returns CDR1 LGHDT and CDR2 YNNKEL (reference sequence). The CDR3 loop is CASSQGALEQYF. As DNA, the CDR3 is TGTGCCAGCAGCCAAGGGGCTCTTGAGCAGTACTTC.

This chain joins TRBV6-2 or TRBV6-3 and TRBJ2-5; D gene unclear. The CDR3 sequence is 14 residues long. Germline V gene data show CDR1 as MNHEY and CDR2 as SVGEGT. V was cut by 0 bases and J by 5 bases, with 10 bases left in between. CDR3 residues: CASSYSNPAETQYF. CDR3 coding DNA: TGTGCCAGCAGTTACTCGAACCCAGCGGAGACCCAGTACTTC.

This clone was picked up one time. The CDR3 is CAISERLAGYNEQFF. CDR3 nucleotide sequence: TGTGCCATCAGTGAAAGGCTAGCCGGCTACAATGAGCAGTTCTTC. The chain is built from TRBV10-3 and TRBJ2-1; weak D call: TRBD2 (5 bases). In germline, CDR1 is ENHRY, CDR2 SYGVKD. V lost 3 bases and J 3 bases, leaving 12 bases between the germline ends. The length of the CDR3 is 15 residues.

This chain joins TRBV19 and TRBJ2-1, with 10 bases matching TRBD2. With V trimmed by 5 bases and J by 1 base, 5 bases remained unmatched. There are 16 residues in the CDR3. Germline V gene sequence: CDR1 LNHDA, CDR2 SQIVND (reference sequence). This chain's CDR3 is CASSQTSGLSYNEQFF. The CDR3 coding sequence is TGTGCCAGTAGTCAGACTAGCGGGCTTTCCTACAATGAGCAGTTCTTC.

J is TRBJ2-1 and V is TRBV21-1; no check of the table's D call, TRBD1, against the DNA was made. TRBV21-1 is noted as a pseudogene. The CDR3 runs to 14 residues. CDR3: CASSTTSAGFEQFF. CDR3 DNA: TGTGCCAGCAGCACAACGTCAGCAGGGTTTGAGCAGTTCTTC.

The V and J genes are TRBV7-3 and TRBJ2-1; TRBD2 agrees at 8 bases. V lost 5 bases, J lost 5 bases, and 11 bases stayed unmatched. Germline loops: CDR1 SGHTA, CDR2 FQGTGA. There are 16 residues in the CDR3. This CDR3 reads CASSKDGRALDNEQFF. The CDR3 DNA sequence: TGTGCCAGCAGCAAGGACGGGAGGGCCTTGGACAATGAGCAGTTCTTC.

The CDR3 loop is CASSFQGLAGGRDTQYF. The CDR3 bases are TGTGCCAGCAGCTTCCAGGGACTAGCGGGAGGTAGGGATACGCAGTATTTT. J is TRBJ2-3 and V is TRBV11-2, with 15 bases aligning to TRBD2. The CDR3 runs to 17 residues. CDR1 is SGHAT, CDR2 FQNNGV, per germline. Losses at the gene ends were 3 bases for V and 6 bases for J; bases not matched to a gene: 7.